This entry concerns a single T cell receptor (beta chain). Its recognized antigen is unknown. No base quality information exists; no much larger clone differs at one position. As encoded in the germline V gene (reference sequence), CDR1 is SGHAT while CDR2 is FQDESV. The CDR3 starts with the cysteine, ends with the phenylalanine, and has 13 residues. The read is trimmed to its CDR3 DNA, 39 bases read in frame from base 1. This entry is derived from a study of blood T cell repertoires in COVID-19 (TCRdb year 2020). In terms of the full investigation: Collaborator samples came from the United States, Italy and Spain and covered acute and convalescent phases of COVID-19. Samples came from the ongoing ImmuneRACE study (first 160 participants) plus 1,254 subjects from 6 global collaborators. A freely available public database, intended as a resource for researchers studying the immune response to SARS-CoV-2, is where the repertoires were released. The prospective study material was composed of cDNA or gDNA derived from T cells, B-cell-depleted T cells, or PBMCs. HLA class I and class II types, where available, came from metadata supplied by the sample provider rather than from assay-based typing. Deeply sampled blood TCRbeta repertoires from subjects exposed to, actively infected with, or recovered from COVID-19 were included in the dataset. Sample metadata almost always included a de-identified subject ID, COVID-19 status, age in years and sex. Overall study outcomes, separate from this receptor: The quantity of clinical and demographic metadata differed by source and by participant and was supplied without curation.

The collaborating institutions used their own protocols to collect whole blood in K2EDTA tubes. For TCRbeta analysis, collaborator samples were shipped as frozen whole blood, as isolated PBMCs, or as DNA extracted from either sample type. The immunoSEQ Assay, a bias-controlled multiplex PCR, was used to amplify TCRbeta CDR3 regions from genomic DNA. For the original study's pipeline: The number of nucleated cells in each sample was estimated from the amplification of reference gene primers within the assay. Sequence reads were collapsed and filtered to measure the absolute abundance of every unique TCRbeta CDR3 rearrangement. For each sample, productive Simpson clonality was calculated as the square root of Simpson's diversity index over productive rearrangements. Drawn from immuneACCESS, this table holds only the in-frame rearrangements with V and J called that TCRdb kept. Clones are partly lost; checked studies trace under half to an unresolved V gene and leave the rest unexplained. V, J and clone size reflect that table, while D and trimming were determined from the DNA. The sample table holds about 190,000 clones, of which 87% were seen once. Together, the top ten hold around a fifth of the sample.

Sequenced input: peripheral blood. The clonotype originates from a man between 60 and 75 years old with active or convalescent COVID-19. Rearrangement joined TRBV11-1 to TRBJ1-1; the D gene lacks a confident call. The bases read TGTGCTGTTGGGGAGACGGAGAACACTGAAGCTTTCTTT. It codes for CAVGETENTEAFF.